The 2 T cell receptor beta chains below come from one sample, sequenced in a study of blood T cell repertoires in COVID-19 (dated by TCRdb to the early 2020s). Library preparation was by the immunoSEQ multiplex PCR assay. TCRdb provides this immuneACCESS table in a form limited to in-frame rearrangements. Some clones are lacking; in checked studies, under half of them reflect an unresolved V gene, and why the rest are absent is not known. This sample holds some 270,000 clones; more than 65% were observed only once. The top ten clonotypes cover roughly 14% of the sample. Material: peripheral blood. The receptors here all came from a person aged 70 to 85 with COVID-19, enrolled during active disease.

The rearrangement uses TRBV28 and TRBJ1-2; no definite D call. With 7 bases removed from V and 1 base from J, the gap between germline ends came to 13 bases. The CDR3 contains 14 residues. Germline V gene lookup returns CDR1 MDHEN and CDR2 SYDVKM. Here the CDR3 DNA reads TGTGCCAGCAAGACCCTACGGGTTAACTATGGCTACACCTTC. Translated, it gives CASKTLRVNYGYTF.

The table lists this clone with a count of one. The V gene is TRBV2, the J gene TRBJ1-2; 7 nucleotides line up with TRBD1. Germline values: CDR1 SNHLY, CDR2 FYNNEI. V shed 8 bases, J shed 2 bases, and the junction held 11 bases outside the gene matches. CDR3 length: 15 amino acids. Here the CDR3 reads CASRRQGVGNYGYTF. The CDR3 coding sequence is TGTGCCAGCCGGCGACAGGGAGTAGGGAACTATGGCTACACCTTC. Together with reference TRBV2 and TRBJ1-2, the CDR3 gives the full variable domain: EPEVTQTPSHQVTQMGQEVILRCVPISNHLYFYWYRQILGQKVEFLVSFYNNEISEKSEIFDDQFSVERPDGSNFTLKIRSTKLEDSAMYFCASRRQGVGNYGYTFGSGTRLTVV.